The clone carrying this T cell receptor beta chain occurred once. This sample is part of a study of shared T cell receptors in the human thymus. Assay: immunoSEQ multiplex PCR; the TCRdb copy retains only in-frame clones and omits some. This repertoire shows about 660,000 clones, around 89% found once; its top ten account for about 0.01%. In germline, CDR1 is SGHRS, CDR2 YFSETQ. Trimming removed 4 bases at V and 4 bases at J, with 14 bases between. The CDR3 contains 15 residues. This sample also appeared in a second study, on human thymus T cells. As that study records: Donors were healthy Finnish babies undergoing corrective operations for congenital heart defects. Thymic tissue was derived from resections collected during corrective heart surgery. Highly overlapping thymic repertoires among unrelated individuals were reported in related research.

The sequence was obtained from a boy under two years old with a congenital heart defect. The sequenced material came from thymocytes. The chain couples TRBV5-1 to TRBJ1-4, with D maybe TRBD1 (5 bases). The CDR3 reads CASSPPGVGNEKLFF. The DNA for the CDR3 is TGCGCCAGCAGCCCGCCGGGGGTGGGTAATGAAAAACTGTTTTTT. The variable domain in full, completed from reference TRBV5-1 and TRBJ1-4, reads KAGVTQTPRYLIKTRGQQVTLSCSPISGHRSVSWYQQTPGQGLQFLFEYFSETQRNKGNFPGRFSGRQFSNSRSEMNVSTLELGDSALYLCASSPPGVGNEKLFFGSGTQLSVL.